Following are 24 T cell receptor beta chains from one sample sequenced in a study of CXCR3-negative and CXCR3-positive naive CD8 T cells. Each TRB cDNA library was prepared by 5' RACE (with UMI labels). TCRdb reprocessed the 5' RACE reads, keeping one entry per CDR3 protein, no DNA. The sample yields approximately 88,000 distinct CDR3 sequences, of which the top ten take up roughly 1.8%. The sequenced sample was naive CXCR3- CD8+ T cells from blood. Stated subset: CD45RO-CCR7+CD27+CD95- naive CD8+ T cells lacking CXCR3 (TNR3-). All receptors derive from a human donor in good health. Some clones in this sample may be carry-over from other donors' samples.

V and J are TRBV3-1 and TRBJ2-3; TCRdb's assignment of TRBD2 cannot be checked, as there is no DNA. The length of the CDR3 is 15 residues. Looked up from germline, CDR1 is LGHDT and CDR2 is YNNKEL (reference sequence). CDR3: CASSQDEADYNTQYF.

This chain links TRBV7-9 with TRBJ2-1; TCRdb returns TRBD1, unconfirmable since there is no DNA. The CDR3 loop spans 16 amino acids. Looked up from germline, CDR1 is SEHNR and CDR2 is FQNEAQ (reference sequence). The CDR3 is CASSIGTGDSWAEQFF.

The genes are TRBV7-9 and TRBJ2-5; checking the TCRdb D call of TRBD2 is not possible without DNA. Germline V gene data show CDR1 as SEHNR and CDR2 as FQNEAQ (reference sequence). The CDR3 is made up of 15 amino acids. The CDR3 loop reads CASSSRDFLQETQYF.

V is TRBV14 and J is TRBJ2-5. The CDR3 length is 12 residues. Germline lookup yields CDR1 SGHDN and CDR2 FVKESK. The CDR3 spells CASSQFSEPQYF. Drawing the rest from reference TRBV14 and TRBJ2-5, the complete variable domain is EAGVTQFPSHSVIEKGQTVTLRCDPISGHDNLYWYRRVMGKEIKFLLHFVKESKQDESGMPNNRFLAERTGGTYSTLKVQPAELEDSGVYFCASSQFSEPQYFGPGTRLLVL.

The chain couples TRBV6-6 to TRBJ1-3. The CDR3 contains 13 residues. Germline CDR1 MNHNY, CDR2 SVGAGI (reference sequence). CDR3 sequence: CASSYSSGNTIYF.

The chain carries TRBV11-3 and TRBJ2-5; TCRdb names TRBD1, which stays unverified in the absence of DNA. The V gene's germline CDR1 is SGHNT and CDR2 YENEEA. This CDR3 region has 14 residues. The CDR3 sequence: CASSSRTDQETQYF.

The chain uses TRBV29-1 and TRBJ1-1; TCRdb returns TRBD1, unconfirmable since there is no DNA. The CDR3 contains 14 residues. CDR1 SQVTM and CDR2 ANQGSEA come from the germline V gene. CDR3 region: CSVKYNPGNTEAFF.

The chain has TRBV4-1 and TRBJ1-4. In germline, CDR1 is MGHRA, CDR2 YSYEKL. The CDR3 length is 14 residues. This chain's CDR3 is CASSQFRRAEKLFF.

This rearrangement joins TRBV5-1 to TRBJ2-2; TCRdb picks TRBD1, but there is no DNA to check that call. The CDR3 consists of 16 residues. Germline CDR1 and CDR2: SGHRS and YFSETQ. The CDR3 loop is CASSLGTGGVGGELFF.

The rearrangement uses TRBV20-1 and TRBJ1-1; the TCRdb D gene call, TRBD1, has no DNA to confirm it. The germline gives CDR1 DFQATT, CDR2 SNEGSKA (reference sequence). There are 11 residues in the CDR3. The CDR3 protein is CSASRQGLAFF.

J is TRBJ2-7 and V is TRBV13; TCRdb gives TRBD1 as the D gene, but with no DNA this cannot be confirmed. The CDR3 has 14 amino acids. Germline lookup yields CDR1 PRHDT and CDR2 FYEKMQ (reference sequence). The CDR3 sequence is CASSAQGSSYEQYF.

The rearrangement links TRBV5-1 to TRBJ2-3. CDR3 length: 15 amino acids. Germline assignment: CDR1 SGHRS and CDR2 YFSETQ. The CDR3 reads CASSLDFFHTDTQYF.

This chain joins TRBV29-1 and TRBJ1-1; TCRdb returns TRBD1, unconfirmable since there is no DNA. Germline-derived CDR1 and CDR2 are SQVTM and ANQGSEA. CDR3 size: 14 residues. The CDR3 spells CSSGQFDGNTEAFF.

This sequence joins TRBV3-1 and TRBJ1-1; TCRdb outputs TRBD1, but without DNA this stays unchecked. Germline loops: CDR1 LGHDT, CDR2 YNNKEL (reference sequence). This CDR3 spans 23 amino acids. The CDR3 loop reads CASSQLRGGDRDSRWTMNTEAFF.

The rearrangement joins TRBV7-8 to TRBJ2-7; TCRdb picks TRBD1, but there is no DNA to check that call. The CDR3 is made up of 13 amino acids. Per the germline V gene, CDR1 is SGHVS and CDR2 is FQNEAQ. The CDR3 reads CASSLDRVWEQYF.

V usage is TRBV9 and J usage is TRBJ2-1; TCRdb picks TRBD1, but there is no DNA to check that call. The CDR3 is made up of 13 amino acids. Per germline, CDR1 SGDLS and CDR2 YYNGEE. The CDR3 loop is CASSVGGGDEQFF. Together with reference TRBV9 and TRBJ2-1, the CDR3 gives the full variable domain: DSGVTQTPKHLITATGQRVTLRCSPRSGDLSVYWYQQSLDQGLQFLIQYYNGEERAKGNILERFSAQQFPDLHSELNLSSLELGDSALYFCASSVGGGDEQFFGPGTRLTVL.

This rearrangement joins TRBV4-1 to TRBJ1-2; TCRdb designates TRBD1, a call that cannot be tested without DNA. The CDR3 covers 15 residues. Germline V gene data show CDR1 as MGHRA and CDR2 as YSYEKL. The CDR3 loop is CASSQDPGSNYGYTF.

This chain uses TRBV7-2 with TRBJ2-7; the TCRdb call, TRBD2, lacks DNA for checking. This CDR3 region has 16 residues. CDR1 is SGHTA, CDR2 FQGNSA, per germline. This CDR3 reads CASSSYFIAGGYEQYF.

This sequence joins TRBV4-1 and TRBJ2-2. The CDR3 spans 13 residues. Looked up from germline, CDR1 is MGHRA and CDR2 is YSYEKL. The chain's CDR3 is CASGSLNTGELFF.

The J gene is TRBJ2-3, the V gene TRBV29-1. The CDR3 consists of 14 residues. The germline CDR1 and CDR2 sequences are SQVTM and ANQGSEA. The CDR3: CSVEAGGSTDTQYF.

The rearrangement links TRBV5-7 to TRBJ2-3; there is no DNA to check the TCRdb D call of TRBD1. TRBV5-7 is flagged as an ORF with uncertain function. This CDR3 has 16 residues. The CDR3 reads CASSHGTTQSADTQYF.

The CDR3 is CASSHLGAYEQYF. The gene calls are TRBV6-2 or TRBV6-3 and TRBJ2-7. The V gene's germline CDR1 is MNHEY and CDR2 SVGEGT. This CDR3 has 13 residues.

The genes are TRBV5-1 and TRBJ2-3. Germline values: CDR1 SGHRS, CDR2 YFSETQ. The CDR3 runs 13 residues. CDR3 amino acids: CASSLAPTDTQYF.

The gene calls are TRBV5-1 and TRBJ2-5; absent DNA, TCRdb's TRBD2 call cannot be checked. The CDR3 totals 16 residues. Germline CDR1 and CDR2: SGHRS and YFSETQ. This CDR3 is CASSSGEITGGVTQYF.